This T cell receptor beta chain is drawn from a study of blood T cell repertoires in COVID-19. Overall study context: Whether acute or convalescent, the COVID-19 samples came from the United States, Italy and Spain. From T cells, B-cell-depleted T cells, or PBMCs came the material, which was cDNA or gDNA.

The ends were cut back, 4 bases at V and 2 bases at J, with 9 bases in the middle. In germline, CDR1 is LGHNA, CDR2 YNFKEQ. The CDR3 sequence is 13 residues long. Original processing notes: Researchers report that nucleated cell counts were estimated from reference gene primer amplification. The method was immunoSEQ multiplex PCR; TCRdb's version includes in-frame clones alone and lacks a portion of them. Clone size and V and J calls were adopted from that table, with D and trimming inferred from the DNA. The sample lists some 51,000 clones, less than 95% occurring once. Sequenced: peripheral blood. The V gene is TRBV4-2, the J gene TRBJ2-7; D remains ambiguous. The receptor was derived from a man aged 40-55 years with acute or convalescent COVID-19. The chain's CDR3 is CASSPRSAYEQYF. CDR3 sequence (DNA): TGTGCCAGCAGCCCCCGGAGCGCCTACGAGCAGTACTTC.